This T cell receptor beta chain was profiled in a study of OX40 agonist ivuxolimab in advanced cancers. CDR1 and CDR2 from the germline V gene are SNHLY and FYNNEI. The V end was cut by 6 bases, the J end by 2 bases, with 21 bases between. The CDR3 sequence is 17 residues long. Assay: immunoSEQ multiplex PCR; the TCRdb copy retains only in-frame clones and omits some. The sample lists about 94,000 clones; around nine tenths were seen once. About this clone: Its target is not known.

Study-wide results and caveats: CD4+ and CD8+ blood T cells expanded clonally by week 6 at 0.1 to 3.0 mg/kg. Some of the nonresponding patients also showed low levels of normalized T-cell clonal expansion.

V and J are TRBV2 and TRBJ2-3, with D unclear. Sequences were derived from CD4+ or CD8+ T cells sorted from blood, sampled in a trial of the OX40 agonist ivuxolimab. The sequence came from an adult with an advanced solid tumor such as melanoma, head and neck, liver or kidney cancer. CDR3 coding DNA: TGTGCCAGCAGGAAATACCGGACGGGCCAGATCACAGATACGCAGTATTTT. It yields the protein CASRKYRTGQITDTQYF.